The source of this TCR beta chain is a study of blood T cell repertoires in COVID-19. For the study at large: The study drew acute and convalescent COVID-19 samples from the United States, Italy and Spain. Sources were T cells, B-cell-depleted T cells, or PBMCs; the material itself was cDNA or gDNA.

In the original analysis: Scientists estimated how many nucleated cells there were by amplifying reference gene primers. TCRdb keeps only in-frame clones here, not all; method: immunoSEQ multiplex PCR. V and J calls and clone size are those listed in that table; D and trimming were worked out from the DNA. The table records just over 150,000 clones, 80% of them present only once. The CDR3 has 14 amino acids. The J segment lost 7 bases and the V segment lost 7 bases, leaving 11 bases of the junction unmatched. Germline-derived CDR1 and CDR2 are MNHEY and SVGAGI. This chain joins TRBV6-5 and TRBJ2-3; 7 bases align to TRBD2. Sequences were obtained from peripheral blood. This receptor was identified in a man between 60 and 75 years old with acute or convalescent COVID-19. CDR3 nucleotides: TGTGCCAGCACCACCGGGACTATGTTGAATACGCAGTATTTT. It encodes CASTTGTMLNTQYF.